The 3 T cell receptor beta chains given below trace back to one sample, sequenced in a study of CD8+CD57+ T cells in acquired aplastic anemia. All patients picked for sequencing had shown, by flow cytometry, an expansion of CD8+CD57+ cells. TCR beta VDJ combinations and CDR3 sequences were profiled from genomic DNA. MiXCR, run by TCRdb on the reads, gives a single entry per CDR3 protein. The table has some 120,000 distinct CDR3 sequences, approximately 40% seen once. Sequencing used sorted CD4+, CD8+, or CD8+CD57+ T cells (not recorded which) from PBMCs. The receptors originated from a human donor with aplastic anemia.

As to this clonotype: A junction boundary mismatches the germline segment, possibly from a read error. The chain uses TRBV20-1 and TRBJ1-5; no clear D. Per the germline V gene, CDR1 is DFQATT and CDR2 is SNEGSKA (reference sequence). This CDR3 comprises 15 residues. This CDR3 reads CSARDIGPDNQPQHF. As DNA, the CDR3 is TGCAGTGCTAGAGATATAGGGCCAGACAATCAGCCCCAGCATTTC.

The chain links TRBV6-5 to TRBJ2-1; 12 bases fit TRBD1. V was clipped by 4 bases and J by 4 bases; unmatched bases: 2. CDR1 and CDR2 (germline): MNHEY, SVGAGI. The CDR3 contains 15 residues. CDR3 in amino acids: CASSWDRGPYNEQFF. The CDR3 DNA follows: TGTGCCAGCAGTTGGGACAGGGGGCCATACAATGAGCAGTTCTTC.

There are many counts of this clonotype. The V gene is TRBV10-1, the J gene TRBJ2-3, with 9 bases identical to TRBD1. The V segment lost 3 bases and the J segment 5 bases; nucleotides outside the gene matches: 9. Germline-derived CDR1 and CDR2 are WNHNN and SYGVQD (reference sequence). The CDR3 totals 16 residues. The CDR3 sequence is CASSEALQGAGDTQYF. As DNA, the CDR3 is TGCGCCAGCAGTGAAGCCTTACAGGGGGCAGGAGATACGCAGTATTTT.